This T cell receptor beta chain was captured by sequencing in a study of PD-L1 blockade in urothelial cancer. The CDR3 has 15 residues. V lost 5 bases and J lost 3; bases outside the gene matches: 9. From germline, CDR1 is LNHDA and CDR2 SQIVND (reference sequence). Method: immunoSEQ multiplex PCR; TCRdb's copy keeps in-frame clones and lacks some. Counted here are about 91,000 clones, roughly 90% occurring once; the ten biggest clones make up approximately 9%. This clone was recorded a few times. The chain employs TRBV19 and TRBJ2-7; 8 bases align to TRBD1. The sequencing used PBMCs, collected around atezolizumab (anti-PD-L1) treatment. The TCR comes from a man aged 55 to 70 with urothelial cancer. This CDR3 is CASSVLQGADYEQYF. The CDR3 DNA reads as TGTGCCAGTAGTGTCCTTCAGGGGGCGGACTACGAGCAGTACTTC.